This T cell receptor (beta chain) was identified during a study of CD8 T cells in ankylosing spondylitis. Study conclusions and caveats: CD8+ disease-linked clones were present at relatively low frequencies in blood. Both synovial fluid and blood in reactive arthritis had previously been reported to carry some motif variants.

Via MiXCR, TCRdb re-called the 5' RACE reads, giving one row per CDR3 protein. The table shows some 200,000 distinct CDR3 sequences, with about 13% occurring only once. CDR1 and CDR2 from the germline V gene are ENHRY and SYGVKD. The CDR3 length is 14 residues. Losses at the gene ends were 5 bases for V and 4 bases for J; bases not matched to a gene: 8. As to this clonotype: Its antigen is unknown.

What was sequenced was blood, either unsorted or a sorted T cell fraction (not recorded which). The source is a male donor with ankylosing spondylitis or in good health (not recorded which). This chain uses TRBV10-3 with TRBJ2-7; 7 bases align to TRBD1. For the CDR3, the DNA is TGTGCCATCAGTCCGGGACAGACGCCTTACGAGCAGTACTTC. It yields the protein CAISPGQTPYEQYF.